This T cell receptor (beta chain) was retrieved from a study of T-cell reconstitution after alpha-beta-depleted transplantation in children. Unique molecular identifiers were built into the TCRbeta library. Each CDR3 protein gets one entry after TCRdb re-called the PCR reads with MiXCR. The table records about 610,000 distinct CDR3 sequences, about 10% of them present only once. This clonotype showed up many times. The CDR3 is 14 residues long. V lost 7 bases and J lost 5, with 16 bases in between. The TCR originated in a human donor who donated a stem cell graft to a child with acute myeloid leukemia. Source: PBMCs from the stem cell graft donor, taken from the stem cell graft. The chain uses TRBV12-3 or TRBV12-4 and TRBJ2-3; the D gene could be TRBD1 or TRBD2 (5 bases each). The CDR3 DNA follows: TGTGCCAGCATTGGGATAGTTGGGGGAGATACGCAGTATTTT. Encoded protein: CASIGIVGGDTQYF.